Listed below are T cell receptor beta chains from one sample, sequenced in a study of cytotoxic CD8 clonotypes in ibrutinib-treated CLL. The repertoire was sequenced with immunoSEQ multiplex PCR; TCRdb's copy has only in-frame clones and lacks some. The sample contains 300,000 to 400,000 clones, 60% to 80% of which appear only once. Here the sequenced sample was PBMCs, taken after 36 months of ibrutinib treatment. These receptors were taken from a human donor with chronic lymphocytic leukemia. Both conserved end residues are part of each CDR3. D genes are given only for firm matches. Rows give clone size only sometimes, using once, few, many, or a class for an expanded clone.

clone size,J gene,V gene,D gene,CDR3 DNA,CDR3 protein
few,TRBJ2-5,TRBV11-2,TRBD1,TGTGCCAGCAGCTTTTCACCGGGACAGGGGCGAGAGACCCAGTACTTC,CASSFSPGQGRETQYF
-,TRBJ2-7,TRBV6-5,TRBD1,TGTGCCAGCAGTAACTATGGGACAGCATACGAGCAGTACTTC,CASSNYGTAYEQYF
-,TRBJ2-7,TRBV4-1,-,TGCGCCAGCAGTCACCCCGACAGGACTAACTACGAGCAGTACTTC,CASSHPDRTNYEQYF
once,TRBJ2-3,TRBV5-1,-,TGCGCCAGCAGCTTGTGGACACACACAGATACGCAGTATTTT,CASSLWTHTDTQYF
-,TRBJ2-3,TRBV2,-,TGTGCCAGCAGCGATGGTGGGGGACAATGGGGAGATACGCAGTATTTT,CASSDGGGQWGDTQYF
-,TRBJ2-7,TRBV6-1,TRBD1,TGTGCCAGCAGGCAGGGGGCGCCAGGCGACGAGCAGTACTTC,CASRQGAPGDEQYF
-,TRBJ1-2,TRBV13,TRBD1,TGTGCCAGCAGCTTAGGCTTAACGGTGGCAGGGGGACACTATGGCTACACCTTC,CASSLGLTVAGGHYGYTF
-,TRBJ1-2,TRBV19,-,TGTGCCAGTAGTTACAGGAAAGCTAACTATGGCTACACCTTC,CASSYRKANYGYTF
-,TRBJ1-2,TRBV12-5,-,TGTGCTACAGGTGCTAACTATGGCTACACCTTC,CATGANYGYTF
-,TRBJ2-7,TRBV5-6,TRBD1,TGTGCCAGCAGCTTAGGGACAGGGGACGAGCAGTACTTC,CASSLGTGDEQYF